The 16 T cell receptor beta chains presented below share a single source sample, sequenced in a study of blood T cell repertoires in COVID-19. TCRdb's table, derived via immunoSEQ multiplex PCR, lists solely in-frame clones and lacks some. The data contain roughly 350,000 clones, under 95% of them singletons. Input material: peripheral blood. These receptors all stem from a woman aged 18 to 35 who had recovered from COVID-19.

J is TRBJ2-7 and V is TRBV2, with D perhaps TRBD2 (5 bases). This CDR3 comprises 14 residues. Germline V gene data show CDR1 as SNHLY and CDR2 as FYNNEI. Between the trimmed V and J ends, which lost 6 bases and 6 bases, there was a span of 18 bases. CDR3 sequence (DNA): TGTGCCAGCAGGACGACATTGGGAGTTGGCGAGCAGTACGTC. As protein: CASRTTLGVGEQYV.

The V gene is TRBV7-2, the J gene TRBJ2-7, with TRBD1 identical over 11 bases. Germline CDR1 reads SGHTA; CDR2 reads FQGNSA. The CDR3 has 13 residues. Unmatched junction bases numbered 2, after V lost 4 bases and J lost 6 bases. DNA for the CDR3: TGTGCCAGCAGCTCGGACAGGGGGCTCGAGCAGTACGTC. It specifies CASSSDRGLEQYV.

The chain has TRBV18 and TRBJ2-5; no reliable D call. Trimming shortened V by 6 bases and J by 0 bases, and 5 bases separated the two germline ends. The CDR3 length is 12 residues. Germline CDR1 reads KGHSH; CDR2 reads LQKENI. The CDR3 nucleotides are TGTGCCAGCTCGCCGGACCAAGAGACCCAGTACTTC. This codes for CASSPDQETQYF.

The rearrangement links TRBV5-5 to TRBJ2-5; D unresolved. This CDR3 has 15 residues. Germline V gene lookup returns CDR1 SGHKS and CDR2 YYEKEE (reference sequence). V lost 0 bases and J lost 5, with 14 bases in between. Written as DNA, the CDR3 is TGTGCCAGCAGCTTGGATGCACCCTCCGGGGAGACCCAGTACTTC. It encodes CASSLDAPSGETQYF.

This chain uses TRBV30 with TRBJ1-3; tentative D call: TRBD1 (5 bases). V lost 5 bases and J lost 0, with 17 bases in between. CDR3 length: 16 residues. The germline CDR1 and CDR2 sequences are GTSNPN and SVGIG (reference sequence). This CDR3 is CAWWPPGLSSGNTIYF. CDR3 nucleotides: TGTGCCTGGTGGCCCCCAGGGCTGAGCTCTGGAAACACCATATATTTT. The full variable domain, rest sourced from reference TRBV30 and TRBJ1-3, is SQTIHQWPATLVQPVGSPLSLECTVEGTSNPNLYWYRQAAGRGLQLLFYSVGIGQISSEVPQNLSASRPQDRQFILSSKKLLLSDSGFYLCAWWPPGLSSGNTIYFGEGSWLTVV.

CDR3 sequence reads: CASYSGTVYTGELFF. CDR3 nucleotides: TGTGCCAGCTATTCCGGGACAGTTTACACCGGGGAGCTGTTTTTT. The rearrangement links TRBV27 to TRBJ2-2; 7 positions match TRBD1. With 8 bases clipped from V and 3 bases from J, the junction kept 9 bases outside the gene matches. The CDR3 covers 15 residues. The germline V gene has CDR1 MNHEY and CDR2 SMNVEV (reference sequence).

The genes are TRBV19 and TRBJ1-5, with TRBD1 matching 9 bases. J was trimmed by 0 bases and V by 4 bases; bases with no gene match: 10. The V gene's germline CDR1 is LNHDA and CDR2 SQIVND (reference sequence). The CDR3 length is 18 residues. The CDR3 loop is CASSKVDRGVYSNQPQHF. Written as DNA, the CDR3 is TGTGCCAGTAGTAAGGTTGACAGGGGGGTTTATAGCAATCAGCCCCAGCATTTT.

The J gene is TRBJ1-1, the V gene TRBV2; TRBD1 is a possible D gene (5 bases). V was pared by 3 bases and J by 1 base, with 12 bases between. This CDR3 has 15 residues. Germline values: CDR1 SNHLY, CDR2 FYNNEI. CDR3 coding DNA: TGTGCCAGCAGTGATCGCTCCAGGGCGAACACTGAAGCTTTCTTT. Protein sequence: CASSDRSRANTEAFF. The variable domain in full, with the rest retrieved from reference TRBV2 and TRBJ1-1, is EPEVTQTPSHQVTQMGQEVILRCVPISNHLYFYWYRQILGQKVEFLVSFYNNEISEKSEIFDDQFSVERPDGSNFTLKIRSTKLEDSAMYFCASSDRSRANTEAFFGQGTRLTVV.

The chain links TRBV7-2 to TRBJ2-1, with D hard to call. Germline CDR1 SGHTA, CDR2 FQGNSA. Trimming removed 2 bases from V and 5 bases from J, with 4 bases in between. The CDR3 runs to 12 residues. DNA for the CDR3: TGTGCCAGCAGCTTATCAAACAATGAGCAGTTCTTC. This encodes CASSLSNNEQFF.

This clone was observed once. The chain joins TRBV11-2 to TRBJ1-3, with 7 bases matching TRBD1. V gave up 5 bases and J gave up 4 bases; unmatched junction bases: 8. This CDR3 comprises 15 residues. Germline CDR1 SGHAT, CDR2 FQNNGV. The CDR3 DNA sequence: TGTGCCAGCAGCCTAGGGACAGCCCCCGGAAACACCATATATTTT. Its translation is CASSLGTAPGNTIYF. The entire variable domain, with the rest obtained from reference TRBV11-2 and TRBJ1-3, is as follows: EAGVAQSPRYKIIEKRQSVAFWCNPISGHATLYWYQQILGQGPKLLIQFQNNGVVDDSQLPKDRFSAERLKGVDSTLKIQPAKLEDSAVYLCASSLGTAPGNTIYFGEGSWLTVV.

This rearrangement joins TRBV27 to TRBJ2-2; D is possibly TRBD2 (5 bases). Trimming removed 4 bases at V and 5 bases at J, with 14 bases between. Germline CDR1 MNHEY, CDR2 SMNVEV (reference sequence). The CDR3 has 15 amino acids. This CDR3 reads CASSSDPPGTGELFF. Here the CDR3 DNA reads TGTGCCAGCAGTTCCGACCCGCCGGGGACCGGGGAGCTGTTTTTT.

This rearrangement joins TRBV6-1 to TRBJ1-1, with D possibly matching TRBD1 (5 bases). The CDR3 loop spans 12 amino acids. The V gene's germline CDR1 is MNHNS and CDR2 SASEGT. V was cut by 1 base and J by 8 bases, with 8 bases left in between. This chain's CDR3 is CASSEVYREAFF. The CDR3 DNA sequence: TGTGCCAGCAGTGAAGTTTACAGGGAAGCTTTCTTT.

The chain recombines TRBV7-2 with TRBJ1-4; D is unresolved. Trimming cost V 1 base and J 0 bases, with 9 bases left between them. The CDR3 totals 16 residues. Germline CDR1 reads SGHTA; CDR2 reads FQGNSA. The DNA for the CDR3 is TGTGCCAGCAGCTTAGTTCCGGGTGCAACTAATGAAAAACTGTTTTTT. Translating it yields CASSLVPGATNEKLFF.

The DNA for the CDR3 is TGTGCCAGCAGCGCCGGGACAGGGGGCACTGGAAACACCATATATTTT. Its translation: CASSAGTGGTGNTIYF. The chain has TRBV5-4 and TRBJ1-3, with 12 positions matching TRBD1. The V gene's germline CDR1 is SGHNT and CDR2 YYREEE (reference sequence). V dropped 4 bases and J dropped 2; count of bases not matched to a gene: 4. The CDR3 extends over 16 amino acids.

The rearrangement uses TRBV18 and TRBJ2-7, with TRBD2 as a possible D gene (6 bases). Trimming took 3 bases from V and 7 from J, leaving 16 bases between them. This CDR3 comprises 14 residues. Germline CDR1 KGHSH, CDR2 LQKENI. The CDR3 loop reads CASSPTPEGTEQYV. CDR3 DNA: TGTGCCAGCTCACCCACCCCTGAGGGGACTGAGCAGTACGTC.

This chain links TRBV6-6 with TRBJ2-3; D is possibly TRBD2 (5 bases). There are 15 residues in the CDR3. Germline CDR1 MNHNY, CDR2 SVGAGI (reference sequence). With 5 bases removed from V and 6 bases from J, the gap between germline ends came to 18 bases. CDR3 sequence: CASSPGAGARDTQYF. In DNA form, the CDR3 reads TGTGCCAGCAGTCCGGGCGCGGGTGCGCGCGATACGCAGTATTTT.